This T cell receptor (beta chain) was retrieved from a study of blood T cell repertoires in COVID-19. Methods used by the authors: Nucleated cell counts were estimated from reference gene primer amplification. Sequenced by immunoSEQ multiplex PCR; TCRdb stores in-frame clones only, minus some. V, J and clone size derive from that table, while D and trimming were established from the DNA sequence. This sample has over 65,000 clones, with approximately 79% found just once. The sequencing input was peripheral blood. The sequence came from an elderly man with active COVID-19.

The CDR3 bases are TGTGCCAGCTCACCAAGCCAGGGCGCCACCTTCAATGAAAAACTGTTTTTT. Protein product: CASSPSQGATFNEKLFF. V and J are TRBV18 and TRBJ1-4; D perhaps matches TRBD1 (5 bases). The CDR3 spans 17 residues. Germline V gene lookup returns CDR1 KGHSH and CDR2 LQKENI. V was pared by 2 bases and J by 5 bases, with 18 bases between.